Listed below are T cell receptor beta chains from one sample, sequenced in a study of memory CD4+ T cells and cytomegalovirus serostatus. The table came from immunoSEQ multiplex PCR; TCRdb's copy has only in-frame clones and leaves some out. Of 28,000 or so clones in the sample, about 76% were seen once. Source material: memory CD4+ T cells from blood. The receptors derive from an adult in good health and CMV-seronegative. Each CDR3 is given with its conserved first and last residue.

j_gene	v_gene	len	CDR3aa
TRBJ2-7	TRBV28	14	CASSPGEFTYEQYF
TRBJ1-5	TRBV18	13	CASSGQSNQPQHF
TRBJ2-3	TRBV4-1	17	CASSPAEGALGGYTQYF
TRBJ2-2	TRBV13	16	CASSSRDGESTGELFF
TRBJ2-4	TRBV19	14	CASSKQGLSNIQYF
TRBJ1-2	TRBV7-9	13	CASSPTVNYGYTF
TRBJ2-7	TRBV6-5	14	CASSYDRGPYEQYF
TRBJ1-6	TRBV7-2	16	CASSLGSRVGNSPLHF
TRBJ1-1	TRBV10-3	13	CAISAEGFTEAFF
TRBJ2-5	TRBV2	14	CASRQTSGQETQYF
TRBJ2-7	TRBV29-1	12	CSVSPSRNEQYF
TRBJ1-2	TRBV28	13	CASSLSLLRHLFF
TRBJ1-6	TRBV30	12	CAWSPSNSPLHF
TRBJ1-1	TRBV5-6	13	CASSRIGGSEAFF
TRBJ2-3	TRBV11-2	15	CASSVTGTEGDTQYF
TRBJ1-2	TRBV4-3	15	CASSPGGEFSYGYTF
TRBJ2-1	TRBV7-6	13	CASSTRLAGEQFF
TRBJ2-2	TRBV28	22	CASSLFLPGGTSVPVNTGELFF
TRBJ1-2	TRBV12-5	14	CASASDREGYGYTF
TRBJ2-7	TRBV6-1	12	CASSVKGNEQYF
TRBJ1-5	TRBV6-1	15	CASSEADRGNQPQHF
TRBJ1-4	TRBV11-1	13	CASSLVGGEKLFF
TRBJ2-3	TRBV5-1	14	CASSGGNPTDTQYF
TRBJ1-1	TRBV6-5	14	CASSYNRRPTEAFF
TRBJ1-1	TRBV6-4	19	CASSQDPPGTVGVNTEAFF
TRBJ2-3	TRBV5-6	15	CASSSRVGGSDTQYF
TRBJ1-1	TRBV5-1	14	CASRAGDRNTEAFF
TRBJ2-5	TRBV6-6	13	CASTLRAEETQYF
TRBJ2-1	TRBV7-8	19	CASSFLLGPGTSGYNEQFF
TRBJ2-5	TRBV7-2	16	CASSSSLAGGKKTQYF
TRBJ2-1	TRBV11-2	17	CASSFKTAGTGAGEQFF
TRBJ1-5	TRBV6-5	14	CASGRGTANQPQHF
TRBJ2-3	TRBV4-2	15	CASSQERQGSDTQYF
TRBJ2-7	TRBV18	13	CASSPGDTYEQYF
TRBJ2-7	TRBV18	14	CASSPLQTLGEQYF
TRBJ2-7	TRBV7-2	13	CASSLTGVYEQYF
TRBJ2-7	TRBV14	15	CASSQDPASGAEQYF
TRBJ2-1	TRBV19	16	CASSMDTGGSYNEQFF
TRBJ1-1	TRBV7-6	14	CASSPQDRGTEAFF
TRBJ2-5	TRBV25-1	15	CASEGRRRLQETQYF
TRBJ1-5	TRBV9	15	CASSPHPGGNQPQHF
TRBJ2-5	TRBV7-2	19	CASSLGPPGTSGGQETQYF
TRBJ1-1	TRBV5-4	14	CASRGTGMNTEAFF
TRBJ1-5	TRBV19	16	CASSRWLEYSNQPQHF
TRBJ1-2	TRBV18	14	CASSPPGRVGGYTF
TRBJ1-5	TRBV6-6	16	CASSSGVGYSNQPQHF